The text below deals with one TCR beta chain. TCRdb keeps only in-frame clones here, not all; method: immunoSEQ multiplex PCR. The sample lists 450,000 to 650,000 clones, roughly 74% seen once, with around 0.013% in the top ten. These data come from a study of shared T cell receptors in the human thymus. The CDR3 consists of 14 residues. V lost 0 bases and J lost 3, with 8 bases in between. Germline CDR1 and CDR2: LNHDA and SQIVND (reference sequence). This sample also appeared in a second study, on human thymus T cells.

The chain carries TRBV19 and TRBJ2-5, with D possibly TRBD1 on 6 matching bases. The TCR was taken from a boy less than two years old with a congenital heart defect. Sequencing used thymocytes. The CDR3 loop is CASSIDRQEETQYF. CDR3 nucleotide sequence: TGTGCCAGTAGTATAGATCGACAGGAAGAGACCCAGTACTTC.